The 11 T cell receptor beta chains below all came from one sample that was sequenced in a study of cytomegalovirus exposure and HLA in healthy donors (dated by TCRdb to the late 2010s). Library method: the immunoSEQ multiplex PCR assay. For the multiplex PCR, a mixture combining 60 forward primers for TCR Vbeta segments and 13 reverse primers for TCR Jbeta segments was used. What TCRdb holds here is the immuneACCESS table cut down to in-frame rearrangements. Part of the clones is not present; checked against another copy, under half of the missing clones reflect an unresolved V gene, and the others are unexplained. Across this sample there are some 140,000 clones, with about 74% seen only once. 3.5% to 5% of the sample comes from the top ten. The sample comprised PBMCs. The source of these receptors is a man aged 18-30 years in good health and CMV-seropositive.

The chain employs TRBV6-1 and TRBJ1-2, with D perhaps TRBD1 (5 bases). The CDR3 is made up of 15 amino acids. V was trimmed by 6 bases and J by 8 bases, leaving 22 bases between them. Germline loops: CDR1 MNHNS, CDR2 SASEGT. CDR3 nucleotides: TGTGCCAGCAGGTCAAAGGGACTGCCCACCGGGGGCTACACCTTC. It codes for CASRSKGLPTGGYTF.

This sequence joins TRBV7-9 and TRBJ1-2, with D unclear. This CDR3 has 16 residues. The V and J ends lost 0 bases and 0 bases respectively, with 11 bases between them. Germline CDR1 and CDR2: SEHNR and FQNEAQ (reference sequence). CDR3 protein: CASSLALGHPNYGYTF. The CDR3 region has the DNA TGTGCCAGCAGCTTAGCGCTTGGCCATCCTAACTATGGCTACACCTTC.

The CDR3 DNA reads TGTGCCAGCAGTTACATACAGGGGCACCCTAACTATGGCTACACCTTC. It codes for CASSYIQGHPNYGYTF. The genes are TRBV27 and TRBJ1-2, with 7 bases aligning to TRBD1. Unmatched junction bases numbered 8, after V lost 4 bases and J lost 0 bases. Looked up from germline, CDR1 is MNHEY and CDR2 is SMNVEV (reference sequence). The CDR3 totals 16 residues.

CDR3 in amino acids: CASTGLAGGHDTQYF. DNA of the CDR3: TGTGCCAGCACTGGACTAGCGGGGGGACACGATACGCAGTATTTT. The chain recombines TRBV6-5 with TRBJ2-3; the match to TRBD2 covers 14 bases. The CDR3 is 15 residues long. V trimming: 7 bases; J trimming: 6 bases; junction bases outside the gene matches: 6. Germline V gives CDR1 MNHEY, CDR2 SVGAGI.

The chain employs TRBV7-9 and TRBJ1-4; D gene ambiguous. The germline V gene encodes CDR1 SEHNR and CDR2 FQNEAQ (reference sequence). The CDR3 totals 15 residues. V lost 6 bases to trimming and J lost 5 bases, with 16 bases between them. CDR3 DNA sequence: TGTGCCAGCAGTAAAGGACGGGGAGGGAATGAAAAACTGTTTTTT. Its translation is CASSKGRGGNEKLFF.

The genes are TRBV7-2 and TRBJ1-2; no clear D gene. Germline lookup yields CDR1 SGHTA and CDR2 FQGNSA. The CDR3 sequence is 14 residues long. Trimming stripped 4 bases from V and 6 bases from J, with 15 bases between. CDR3 sequence: CASSSPRGRNGYTF. The CDR3 bases are TGTGCCAGCAGCTCCCCCAGAGGGAGGAATGGCTACACCTTC. The complete variable domain, with remaining parts taken from reference TRBV7-2 and TRBJ1-2, reads GAGVSQSPSNKVTEKGKDVELRCDPISGHTALYWYRQSLGQGLEFLIYFQGNSAPDKSGLPSDRFSAERTGGSVSTLTIQRTQQEDSAVYLCASSSPRGRNGYTFGSGTRLTVV.

The rearrangement links TRBV5-6 to TRBJ1-5; 7 bases match TRBD1. Germline V gene lookup returns CDR1 SGHDT and CDR2 YYEEEE. There are 14 residues in the CDR3. Germline trimming cut 4 bases from V and 3 bases from J; bases unmatched to any gene: 4. The CDR3 protein is CASSLTGFNQPQHF. Here the CDR3 DNA reads TGTGCCAGCAGCCTGACAGGGTTCAATCAGCCCCAGCATTTT. The whole variable domain, remainder taken from reference TRBV5-6 and TRBJ1-5, is DAGVTQSPTHLIKTRGQQVTLRCSPKSGHDTVSWYQQALGQGPQFIFQYYEEEERQRGNFPDRFSGHQFPNYSSELNVNALLLGDSALYLCASSLTGFNQPQHFGDGTRLSIL.

The chain recombines TRBV27 with TRBJ2-3, with 9 bases matching TRBD2. Germline CDR1 MNHEY, CDR2 SMNVEV (reference sequence). CDR3 size: 17 residues. V trimming: 0 bases; J trimming: 1 base; junction bases outside the gene matches: 5. In nucleotides, the CDR3 is TGTGCCAGCAGTTTATCCCCACGCGGGAGGGGCACAGATACGCAGTATTTT. Translation gives CASSLSPRGRGTDTQYF.

This rearrangement joins TRBV19 to TRBJ2-3; 16 positions agree with TRBD2. This CDR3 is built from 21 residues. V dropped 5 bases and J dropped 1; count of bases not matched to a gene: 15. The germline V gene encodes CDR1 LNHDA and CDR2 SQIVND (reference sequence). DNA of the CDR3: TGTGCCAGTAGTGCGACCGGGACTAGCGGGGGGGTGCGTAGGGGCACAGATACGCAGTATTTT. This gives the protein CASSATGTSGGVRRGTDTQYF.

In its sample, this clone was seen a few times. V gene TRBV19 combines with J gene TRBJ1-5, with D possibly matching TRBD1 (5 bases). The V gene's germline CDR1 is LNHDA and CDR2 SQIVND (reference sequence). The CDR3 has 14 amino acids. Trimming left V 9 bases short and J 1 base short, with 13 bases between. The CDR3 bases are TGTGCCAGGGGGGGGAGGGCCAGCAATCAGCCCCAGCATTTT. Its protein is CARGGRASNQPQHF.

The CDR3 here is CASSDPTEDRLIGEQYF. DNA for the CDR3: TGTGCCAGCAGTGACCCTACCGAAGACAGGTTGATCGGCGAGCAGTACTTC. The rearrangement uses TRBV25-1 and TRBJ2-7; tentatively, D is TRBD1 (6 bases). CDR3 length: 17 residues. Germline CDR1 and CDR2: MGHDK and SYGVNS. V was shortened by 3 bases and J by 6 bases, with 24 bases between the two germline ends.